The present TCR beta chain was sequenced within a study of blood T cell repertoires in COVID-19. As for the study in general: PBMCs, B-cell-depleted T cells, or T cells provided the cDNA or gDNA that made up the material.

Data came from immunoSEQ multiplex PCR; TCRdb stores just in-frame clones and leaves some out. The table includes over 200,000 clones, more than 80% detected once. The germline gives CDR1 SGHDT, CDR2 YYEEEE. The V and J ends lost 4 bases and 3 bases respectively, with 11 bases between them. The CDR3 has 13 residues. The sequence derives from a woman in her twenties or thirties with COVID-19, enrolled during active disease. Sequenced material: peripheral blood. V is TRBV5-6 and J is TRBJ2-7, with D possibly being TRBD2 (5 bases). CDR3 loop: CASSLGVNYEQYF. CDR3 coding DNA: TGTGCCAGCAGCCTCGGGGTAAACTACGAGCAGTACTTC.